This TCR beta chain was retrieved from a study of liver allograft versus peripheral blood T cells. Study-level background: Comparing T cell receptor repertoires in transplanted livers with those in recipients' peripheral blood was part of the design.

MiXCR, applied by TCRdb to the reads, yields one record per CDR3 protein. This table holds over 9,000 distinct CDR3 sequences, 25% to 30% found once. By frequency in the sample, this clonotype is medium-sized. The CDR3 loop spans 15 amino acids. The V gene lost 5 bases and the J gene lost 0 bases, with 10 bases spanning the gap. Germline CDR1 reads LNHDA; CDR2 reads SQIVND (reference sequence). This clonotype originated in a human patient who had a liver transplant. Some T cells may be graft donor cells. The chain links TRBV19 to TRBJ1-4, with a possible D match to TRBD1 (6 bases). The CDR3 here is CASSRQVSTNEKLFF. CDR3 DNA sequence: TGTGCCAGTAGTCGACAGGTCTCAACTAATGAAAAACTGTTTTTT.